This paragraph covers one T cell receptor (beta chain) sequence. No antigen is known for it. This sample was taken from a study of beta chain features in type 1 diabetes. For the study at large: Across all samples, some 110 million sorted cells were examined.

V lost 1 base and J lost 11; bases outside the gene matches: 8. Germline V gives CDR1 MNHEY, CDR2 SVGAGI. The CDR3 contains 14 residues. Expressed TCRB transcripts were sequenced because the isolated RNA had all been reverse transcribed beforehand. Assay: immunoSEQ multiplex PCR; the TCRdb copy retains only in-frame clones and omits some. The profile shows almost 350,000 clones, around 7.6% of them singletons. General study findings and limits: Among patients, naive, central memory and Treg TCRB repertoires appeared more similar than among healthy donors.

CD4+ naive, central memory, regulatory and stem cell-like memory subsets were isolated by sorting on CD45RO/CCR7/CD25/CD127/CD95/CD27. Sequences were obtained from central memory CD4+ T cells from blood. The TCR originated in a young woman in good health. The chain recombines TRBV6-5 with TRBJ2-1, with 7 nucleotides matching TRBD2. DNA of the CDR3: TGTGCCAGCAGTTACTGGGAGGGGCGGGATAAGCAGTTCTTC. It translates to CASSYWEGRDKQFF.